A selection of T cell receptor beta chains follows, all from one sample in a study of beta chain features in type 1 diabetes. TCRdb's copy holds only in-frame clones and misses some; the assay was immunoSEQ multiplex PCR. In the table there are roughly 330,000 clones, roughly 14% of which are singletons. Input material: naive CD4+ T cells from blood. These receptors originate from a woman in her late teens or twenties with type 1 diabetes. Each CDR3 is given with its conserved first and last residue. A D gene is named only where the DNA matches it firmly. A clone size is listed for some rows: how often the clone was seen (once, few, many), or a class if it is expanded.

size	D	V	J	CDR3	DNA
NA	NA	TRBV14	TRBJ2-3	CASSPLGSRTDTQYF	TGTGCCAGCAGCCCCTTGGGGAGTCGCACAGATACGCAGTATTTT
NA	TRBD2	TRBV25-1	TRBJ2-7	CASARAGVYEQYF	TGTGCCAGCGCTAGAGCGGGAGTCTACGAGCAGTACTTC
NA	NA	TRBV21-1	TRBJ2-7	CASSSGRTSYEQYF	TGTGCCAGCAGCAGCGGGAGGACCTCCTACGAGCAGTACTTC
NA	TRBD1	TRBV27	TRBJ2-7	CASRSTGTVPFSYEQYF	TGTGCCAGCAGGTCCACCGGGACAGTTCCTTTCTCCTACGAGCAGTACTTC
NA	TRBD1	TRBV7-2	TRBJ1-2	CASSPQTGGYGYTF	TGTGCCAGCAGCCCACAGACAGGGGGCTATGGCTACACCTTC
few	NA	TRBV15	TRBJ1-1	CATSRLQRTTEAFF	TGTGCCACCAGCAGATTACAGAGAACCACTGAAGCTTTCTTT
NA	NA	TRBV21-1	TRBJ1-2	CASSPGSRNYGYTF	TGTGCCAGCAGCCCGGGGTCTCGTAACTATGGCTACACCTTC
few	TRBD1	TRBV11-2	TRBJ2-5	CASSLGITGVRQTQYF	TGTGCCAGCAGCTTAGGGATAACAGGGGTTAGGCAGACCCAGTACTTC
NA	NA	TRBV7-9	TRBJ1-3	CASSLGSGYGNTIYF	TGTGCCAGCAGCTTAGGGTCGGGGTACGGAAACACCATATATTTT
NA	NA	TRBV6-1	TRBJ2-7	CASSPIPYEQYF	TGTGCCAGCAGCCCTATTCCCTACGAGCAGTACTTC